This TCR beta chain was captured in a study of blood T cell repertoires in COVID-19. About the research overall: The United States, Italy and Spain supplied acute and convalescent COVID-19 samples.

The assay was immunoSEQ multiplex PCR, and TCRdb's table has in-frame clones only and misses some. The sample has about 100,000 clones, about 86% seen once. The specimen sequenced was peripheral blood. This clonotype originated in a man aged 55 to 69 with acute or convalescent COVID-19.

CDR3 nucleotide sequence: TGTGCCAGCAGCTTATGGCAGGGGAACACCGGGGAGCTGTTTTTT. This codes for CASSLWQGNTGELFF. The chain recombines TRBV7-2 with TRBJ2-2; D possibly corresponds to TRBD1 (5 bases). CDR3 length equals 15 residues. Germline CDR1 and CDR2: SGHTA and FQGNSA. Trimming left V 2 bases short and J 1 base short, with 8 bases between.